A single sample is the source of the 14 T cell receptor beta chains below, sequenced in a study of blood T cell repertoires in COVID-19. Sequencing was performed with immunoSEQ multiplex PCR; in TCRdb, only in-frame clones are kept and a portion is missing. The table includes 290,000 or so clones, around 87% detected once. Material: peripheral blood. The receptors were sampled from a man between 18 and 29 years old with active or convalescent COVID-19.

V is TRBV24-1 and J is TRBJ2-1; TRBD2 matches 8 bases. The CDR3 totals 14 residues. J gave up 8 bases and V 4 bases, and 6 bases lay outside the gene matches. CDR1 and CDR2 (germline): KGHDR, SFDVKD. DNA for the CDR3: TGTGCCACCAGTGAGCGGGGGGCCGGCGATGAGCAGTTCTTC. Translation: CATSERGAGDEQFF.

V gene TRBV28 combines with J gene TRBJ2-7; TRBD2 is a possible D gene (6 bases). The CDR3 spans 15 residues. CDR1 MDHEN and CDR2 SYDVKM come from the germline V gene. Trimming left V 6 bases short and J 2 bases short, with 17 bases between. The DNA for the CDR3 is TGTGCCAGCAGGGAACTAGCCGACAAGACCTACGAGCAGTACTTC. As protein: CASRELADKTYEQYF.

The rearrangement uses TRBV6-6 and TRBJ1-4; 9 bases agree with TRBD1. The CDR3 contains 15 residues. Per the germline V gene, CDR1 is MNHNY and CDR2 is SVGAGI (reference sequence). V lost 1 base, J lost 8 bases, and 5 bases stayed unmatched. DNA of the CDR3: TGTGCCAGCAGTTACTTGGACAGGGGAGGAGAAAAACTGTTTTTT. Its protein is CASSYLDRGGEKLFF.

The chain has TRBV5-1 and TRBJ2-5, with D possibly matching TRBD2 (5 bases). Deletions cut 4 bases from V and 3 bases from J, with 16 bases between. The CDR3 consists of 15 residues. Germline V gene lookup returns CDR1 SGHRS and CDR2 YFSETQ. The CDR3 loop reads CASSPISERKETQYF. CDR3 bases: TGCGCCAGCAGCCCGATCTCCGAGCGGAAAGAGACCCAGTACTTC.

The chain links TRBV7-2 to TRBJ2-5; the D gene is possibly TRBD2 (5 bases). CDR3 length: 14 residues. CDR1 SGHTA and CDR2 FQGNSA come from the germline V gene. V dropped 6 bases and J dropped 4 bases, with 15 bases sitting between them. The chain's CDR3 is CASSYGGGGETQYF. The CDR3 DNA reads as TGTGCCAGCAGTTACGGAGGAGGTGGAGAGACCCAGTACTTC.

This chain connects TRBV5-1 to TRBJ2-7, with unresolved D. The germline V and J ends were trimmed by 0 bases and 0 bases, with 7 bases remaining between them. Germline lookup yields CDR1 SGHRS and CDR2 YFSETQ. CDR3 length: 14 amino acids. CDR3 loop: CASSLVQSSYEQYF. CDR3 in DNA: TGCGCCAGCAGCTTGGTACAGAGCTCCTACGAGCAGTACTTC.

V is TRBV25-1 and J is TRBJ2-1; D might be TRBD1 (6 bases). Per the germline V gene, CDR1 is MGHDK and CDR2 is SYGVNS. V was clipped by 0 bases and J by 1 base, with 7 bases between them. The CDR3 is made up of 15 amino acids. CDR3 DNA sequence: TGTGCCAGCAGTGAATATAGGGGGTCCTACAATGAGCAGTTCTTC. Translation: CASSEYRGSYNEQFF.

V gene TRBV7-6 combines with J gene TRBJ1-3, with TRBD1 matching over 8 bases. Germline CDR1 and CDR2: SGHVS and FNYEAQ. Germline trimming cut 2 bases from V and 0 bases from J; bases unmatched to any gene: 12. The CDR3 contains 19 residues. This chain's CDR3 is CASSLFAETGGSSGNTIYF. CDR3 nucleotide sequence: TGTGCCAGCAGCTTATTTGCTGAAACAGGGGGGAGCTCTGGAAACACCATATATTTT.

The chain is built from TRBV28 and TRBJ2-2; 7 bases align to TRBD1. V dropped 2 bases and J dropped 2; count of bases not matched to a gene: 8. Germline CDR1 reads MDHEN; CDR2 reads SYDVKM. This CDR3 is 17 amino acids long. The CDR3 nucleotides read TGTGCCAGCAGTTTAGGGGTGACAGGGTTCAACACCGGGGAGCTGTTTTTT. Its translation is CASSLGVTGFNTGELFF.

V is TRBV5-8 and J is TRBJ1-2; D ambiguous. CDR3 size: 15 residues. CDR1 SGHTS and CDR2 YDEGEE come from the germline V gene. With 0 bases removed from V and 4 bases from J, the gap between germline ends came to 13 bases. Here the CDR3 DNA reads TGTGCCAGCAGCTTGGCCCGCAGGCCGTCCTATGGCTACACCTTC. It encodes CASSLARRPSYGYTF.

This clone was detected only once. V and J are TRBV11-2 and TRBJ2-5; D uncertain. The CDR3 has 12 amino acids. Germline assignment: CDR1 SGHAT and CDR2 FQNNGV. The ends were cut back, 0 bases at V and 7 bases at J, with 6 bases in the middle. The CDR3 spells CASSLDPSTQYF. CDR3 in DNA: TGTGCCAGCAGCTTAGATCCGTCGACCCAGTACTTC.

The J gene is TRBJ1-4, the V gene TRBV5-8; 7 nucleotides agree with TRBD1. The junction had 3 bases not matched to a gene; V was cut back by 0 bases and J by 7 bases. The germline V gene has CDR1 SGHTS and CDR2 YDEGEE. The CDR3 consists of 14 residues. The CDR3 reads CASSLGQGTEKLFF. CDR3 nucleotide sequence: TGTGCCAGCAGCTTGGGACAGGGTACTGAAAAACTGTTTTTT.

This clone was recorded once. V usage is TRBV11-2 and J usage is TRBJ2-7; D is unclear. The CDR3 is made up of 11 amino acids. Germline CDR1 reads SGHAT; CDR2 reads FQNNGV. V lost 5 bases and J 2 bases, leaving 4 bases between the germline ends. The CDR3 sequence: CASSGTYEQYF. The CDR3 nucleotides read TGTGCCAGCAGCGGCACCTACGAGCAGTACTTC.

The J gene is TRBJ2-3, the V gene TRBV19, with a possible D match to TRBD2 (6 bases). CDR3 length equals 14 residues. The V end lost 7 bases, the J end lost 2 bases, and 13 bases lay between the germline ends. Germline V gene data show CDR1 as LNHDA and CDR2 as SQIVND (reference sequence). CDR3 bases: TGTGCCAGTAAGAGGCGGGGAGACACAGATACGCAGTATTTT. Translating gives CASKRRGDTDTQYF.